These 25 T cell receptor beta chains came from one sample sequenced in a study of technical replicates of blood from a handful of donors. TCRdb keeps only in-frame clones here, not all; method: immunoSEQ multiplex PCR. The sample lists about 83,000 clones, roughly nine tenths seen once, with 0.25% in the top ten. The specimen was T cells isolated from PBMCs. The origin of the receptors is a human donor in good health.

This clone showed up just once. The rearrangement uses TRBV6-5 and TRBJ2-7, with D maybe TRBD2 (6 bases). The ends were cut back, 4 bases at V and 2 bases at J, with 15 bases in the middle. Germline V lookup: CDR1 MNHEY, CDR2 SVGAGI. CDR3 length: 15 amino acids. In DNA form, the CDR3 reads TGTGCCAGCAGTTTATTCGGGGGACCCACCTACGAGCAGTACTTC. Amino acids: CASSLFGGPTYEQYF.

The table lists this clone with a count of one. This sequence joins TRBV10-3 and TRBJ2-7; TRBD1 matches at 11 bases. The CDR3 runs 14 residues. The junction had 3 bases not matched to a gene; V was cut back by 6 bases and J by 2 bases. Per the germline V gene, CDR1 is ENHRY and CDR2 is SYGVKD. CDR3 DNA sequence: TGTGCCATCAGCTGGGGACAGGGGGCCTACGAGCAGTACTTC. This gives the protein CAISWGQGAYEQYF.

The chain combines TRBV30 with TRBJ2-4, with 7 positions matching TRBD1. The CDR3 totals 18 residues. The germline V gene encodes CDR1 GTSNPN and CDR2 SVGIG (reference sequence). V lost 0 bases and J lost 0; bases outside the gene matches: 11. CDR3 nucleotides: TGTGCCTGGAGTGTAAAACCTAGGGGGCGAGTAGCCAAAAACATTCAGTACTTC. It is translated as CAWSVKPRGRVAKNIQYF.

CDR3: CASRPRPDRGYGYTF. Written as DNA, the CDR3 is TGTGCCAGCAGACCCCGCCCTGACAGGGGGTACGGCTACACCTTC. The rearrangement joins TRBV6-5 to TRBJ1-2, with 9 bases aligning to TRBD1. The V gene's germline CDR1 is MNHEY and CDR2 SVGAGI. The V segment lost 6 bases and the J segment 8 bases; nucleotides outside the gene matches: 13. The CDR3 covers 15 residues.

The V and J genes are TRBV6-4 and TRBJ2-3, with TRBD2 identical over 8 bases. V shed 0 bases and J 4 bases; nucleotides not matched to a gene: 0. CDR1 and CDR2 from the germline V gene are MRHNA and SNTAGT. CDR3 length: 14 residues. Here the CDR3 reads CASSDSGGADTQYF. CDR3 nucleotide sequence: TGTGCCAGCAGTGACTCCGGGGGGGCAGATACGCAGTATTTT.

The gene calls are TRBV29-1 and TRBJ1-5; a weak D match, TRBD1 (5 bases). With 4 bases removed from V and 10 bases from J, the gap between germline ends came to 17 bases. The germline V gene encodes CDR1 SQVTM and CDR2 ANQGSEA. CDR3 length equals 13 residues. CDR3 coding DNA: TGCAGCGTTGTTACAGGCGGGGGTGGACCCCAGCATTTT. Translating gives CSVVTGGGGPQHF.

The chain has TRBV7-9 and TRBJ1-5, with a possible D match to TRBD1 (6 bases). The CDR3 has 16 amino acids. V was pared by 5 bases and J by 1 base, with 15 bases between. Germline V gene data show CDR1 as SEHNR and CDR2 as FQNEAQ (reference sequence). The CDR3 protein is CASSPTGTGSNQPQHF. The CDR3, as DNA: TGTGCCAGCAGCCCCACAGGGACGGGGAGCAATCAGCCCCAGCATTTT.

The chain links TRBV5-5 to TRBJ2-7; D unresolved. The germline V gene encodes CDR1 SGHKS and CDR2 YYEKEE (reference sequence). V was shortened by 0 bases and J by 1 base, with 5 bases between the two germline ends. This CDR3 comprises 13 residues. CDR3 sequence: CASSLGQSYEQYF. The CDR3 nucleotides read TGTGCCAGCAGCTTGGGGCAGTCCTACGAGCAGTACTTC.

The rearrangement joins TRBV6-5 to TRBJ2-2; 10 positions agree with TRBD1. This CDR3 region has 15 residues. Germline loops: CDR1 MNHEY, CDR2 SVGAGI. With V trimmed by 5 bases and J by 7 bases, 7 bases remained unmatched. CDR3 sequence (DNA): TGTGCCAGCAGTCAGGACAGGGGGTATTTCGGGGAGCTGTTTTTT. Amino acid sequence: CASSQDRGYFGELFF.

The chain recombines TRBV5-5 with TRBJ2-3, with D unclear. There are 12 residues in the CDR3. Between the trimmed V and J ends, which lost 0 bases and 7 bases, there was a span of 6 bases. Per germline, CDR1 SGHKS and CDR2 YYEKEE (reference sequence). In DNA, the CDR3 is TGTGCCAGCAGCTTGGTTGAGAATACGCAGTATTTT. This encodes CASSLVENTQYF.

This clone was observed a single time. The chain carries TRBV6-5 and TRBJ2-6; D remains ambiguous. Germline values: CDR1 MNHEY, CDR2 SVGAGI. V lost 6 bases to trimming and J lost 6 bases, with 9 bases between them. This CDR3 is 13 amino acids long. The CDR3 DNA follows: TGTGCCAGCAGCCGCTTAGTGGCCAACGTCCTGACTTTC. Translation: CASSRLVANVLTF.

V usage is TRBV28 and J usage is TRBJ2-3, with 7 bases lining up with TRBD2. CDR3 length: 13 residues. Per the germline V gene, CDR1 is MDHEN and CDR2 is SYDVKM. V lost 7 bases and J lost 0; bases outside the gene matches: 1. The DNA of the CDR3 is TGTGCCAGCACGGGGGGAAGCACAGATACGCAGTATTTT. Its protein is CASTGGSTDTQYF.

The chain joins TRBV6-1 to TRBJ1-2, with TRBD1 identical over 8 bases. Germline V lookup: CDR1 MNHNS, CDR2 SASEGT. V was clipped by 6 bases and J by 3 bases; unmatched bases: 3. The CDR3 length is 13 residues. Written as DNA, the CDR3 is TGTGCCAGCAGCCAGACAGGGGACTATGGCTACACCTTC. Its translation: CASSQTGDYGYTF.

J is TRBJ2-7 and V is TRBV6-5; maybe TRBD2 (5 bases). Trimming took off 5 bases at V and 7 bases at J, with 15 bases between the two ends. Germline lookup yields CDR1 MNHEY and CDR2 SVGAGI. This CDR3 is 13 amino acids long. CDR3 residues: CASSKGHGGEQYF. The CDR3, as DNA: TGTGCCAGCAGTAAAGGGCATGGCGGGGAGCAGTACTTC.

This clone has only a few counts. The chain couples TRBV4-1 to TRBJ1-5; 8 positions match TRBD1. Germline trimming cut 4 bases from V and 4 bases from J; bases unmatched to any gene: 9. The CDR3 has 16 residues. Per germline, CDR1 MGHRA and CDR2 YSYEKL. CDR3 DNA sequence: TGCGCCAGCAGCCCTATCGGGAGGACAGGGAATCAGCCCCAGCATTTT. Residues: CASSPIGRTGNQPQHF.

The chain combines TRBV29-1 with TRBJ2-3, with D possibly TRBD1 on 6 matching bases. Germline CDR1 and CDR2: SQVTM and ANQGSEA. The ends were cut back, 4 bases at V and 6 bases at J, with 20 bases in the middle. This CDR3 is built from 15 residues. The CDR3 region has the DNA TGCAGCGTTGCCCGACAGGTCGTGAGCCGGGATACGCAGTATTTT. This codes for CSVARQVVSRDTQYF.

The chain recombines TRBV14 with TRBJ1-2; 8 nucleotides match TRBD1. Germline V gene lookup returns CDR1 SGHDN and CDR2 FVKESK. The CDR3 has 14 residues. J lost 2 bases, V lost 5 bases, and 4 bases had no gene match. The CDR3 spells CASSSWTGNYGYTF. Written as DNA, the CDR3 is TGTGCCAGCAGCTCCTGGACAGGGAACTATGGCTACACCTTC.

The chain has TRBV19 and TRBJ1-1; D perhaps matches TRBD1 (6 bases). The CDR3 sequence is 13 residues long. Trimming cost V 10 bases and J 2 bases, with 14 bases left between them. Germline CDR1 reads LNHDA; CDR2 reads SQIVND (reference sequence). CDR3 nucleotide sequence: TGTGCCACCCGGGACATTAAAAACACTGAAGCTTTCTTT. Protein product: CATRDIKNTEAFF.

The chain combines TRBV5-1 with TRBJ2-2, with D perhaps matching TRBD2 (6 bases). The ends were cut back, 7 bases at V and 2 bases at J, with 9 bases in the middle. Germline lookup yields CDR1 SGHRS and CDR2 YFSETQ. The CDR3 has 13 residues. The CDR3 DNA follows: TGCGCCAGCTTGGGACTCAACACCGGGGAGCTGTTTTTT. Amino acids: CASLGLNTGELFF.

DNA of the CDR3: TGCGCCAGCAGCGCGACAGGGCTCTTTAGCTCCTATAATTCACCCCTCCACTTT. It encodes CASSATGLFSSYNSPLHF. This rearrangement joins TRBV5-1 to TRBJ1-6, with 7 nucleotides matching TRBD1. The ends lost 4 bases at V and 0 bases at J; junction bases unmatched: 10. Germline V lookup: CDR1 SGHRS, CDR2 YFSETQ. The CDR3 totals 18 residues.

The CDR3 spells CASSYLPGTGGYEQYF. As DNA, the CDR3 is TGTGCCAGCAGTTACCTCCCGGGGACAGGAGGTTACGAGCAGTACTTC. The genes are TRBV6-5 and TRBJ2-7; 8 bases map to TRBD1. CDR3 length equals 16 residues. Per germline, CDR1 MNHEY and CDR2 SVGAGI. With V trimmed by 2 bases and J by 4 bases, 10 bases remained unmatched.

V and J are TRBV11-2 and TRBJ2-7; 9 nucleotides agree with TRBD1. Germline V CDR1 and CDR2: SGHAT, FQNNGV. CDR3 size: 15 residues. V was pared by 5 bases and J by 5 bases, with 10 bases of the junction left unmatched. The CDR3 sequence is CASSQTGGPENEQYF. The CDR3 DNA follows: TGTGCCAGCAGCCAAACAGGGGGCCCCGAAAACGAGCAGTACTTC.

The chain joins TRBV2 to TRBJ2-2; TRBD1 might be the D (5 bases). In germline, CDR1 is SNHLY, CDR2 FYNNEI. Deletions cut 7 bases from V and 0 bases from J, with 15 bases between. CDR3 length: 16 amino acids. DNA of the CDR3: TGTGCCAGCATTCCTTCAGGGCGCTCGAACACCGGGGAGCTGTTTTTT. Residues: CASIPSGRSNTGELFF.

The V and J genes are TRBV6-1 and TRBJ2-7; weak D call: TRBD2 (6 bases). This CDR3 has 12 residues. V was pared by 6 bases and J by 3 bases, with 9 bases between. Germline CDR1 is MNHNS and CDR2 is SASEGT. The CDR3 nucleotides are TGTGCCAGCAGGCGGGGTAACTACGAGCAGTACTTC. Residues: CASRRGNYEQYF.

The chain is built from TRBV6-6 and TRBJ1-2; TRBD1 agrees at 7 bases. The germline CDR1 and CDR2 sequences are MNHNY and SVGAGI (reference sequence). The V and J ends lost 7 bases and 7 bases, in that order; junction bases with no gene match: 9. The CDR3 length is 13 residues. CDR3 DNA sequence: TGTGCCAGCACCCACGACAGGGTCTTTGGCTACACCTTC. It yields the protein CASTHDRVFGYTF.